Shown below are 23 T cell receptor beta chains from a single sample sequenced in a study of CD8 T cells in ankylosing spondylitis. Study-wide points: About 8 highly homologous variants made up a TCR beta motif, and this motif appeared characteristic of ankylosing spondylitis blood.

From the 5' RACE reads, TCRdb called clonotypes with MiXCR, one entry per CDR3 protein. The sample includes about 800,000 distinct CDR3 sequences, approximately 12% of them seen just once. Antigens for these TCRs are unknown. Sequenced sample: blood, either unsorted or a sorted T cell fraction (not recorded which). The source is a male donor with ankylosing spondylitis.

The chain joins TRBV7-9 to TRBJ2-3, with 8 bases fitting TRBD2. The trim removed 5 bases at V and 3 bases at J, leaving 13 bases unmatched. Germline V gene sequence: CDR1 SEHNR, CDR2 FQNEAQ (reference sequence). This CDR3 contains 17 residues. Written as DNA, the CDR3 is TGTGCCAGCAGCCCGAGGGGAAGCGGGAGTGGTACAGATACGCAGTATTTT. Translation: CASSPRGSGSGTDTQYF.

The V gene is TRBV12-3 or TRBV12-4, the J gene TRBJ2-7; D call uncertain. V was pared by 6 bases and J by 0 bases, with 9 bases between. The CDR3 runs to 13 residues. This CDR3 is CASRRDGSYEQYF. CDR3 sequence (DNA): TGTGCCAGCAGACGAGACGGCTCCTACGAGCAGTACTTC.

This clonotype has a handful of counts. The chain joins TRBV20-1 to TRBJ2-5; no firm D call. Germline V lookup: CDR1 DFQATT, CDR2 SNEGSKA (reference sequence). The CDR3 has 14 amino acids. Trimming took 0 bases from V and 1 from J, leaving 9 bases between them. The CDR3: CSARDLRVQETQYF. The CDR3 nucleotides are TGCAGTGCTAGAGACCTTCGAGTCCAAGAGACCCAGTACTTC.

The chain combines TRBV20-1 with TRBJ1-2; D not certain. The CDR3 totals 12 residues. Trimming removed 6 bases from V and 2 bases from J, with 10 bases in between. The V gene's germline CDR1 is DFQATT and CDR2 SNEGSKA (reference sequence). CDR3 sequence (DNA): TGCAGTGCCCCAACAGAGAACTATGGCTACACCTTC. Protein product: CSAPTENYGYTF.

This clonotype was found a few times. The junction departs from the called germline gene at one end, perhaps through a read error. The CDR3 nucleotides read TGCAGTGCTGGAGAGGGAGGGATTGTCGGGGCTTATGGCTACACCTTC. Translating gives CSAGEGGIVGAYGYTF. This sequence joins TRBV20-1 and TRBJ1-2; a weak D match, TRBD1 (5 bases). Germline V CDR1 and CDR2: DFQATT, SNEGSKA (reference sequence). The CDR3 runs 16 residues.

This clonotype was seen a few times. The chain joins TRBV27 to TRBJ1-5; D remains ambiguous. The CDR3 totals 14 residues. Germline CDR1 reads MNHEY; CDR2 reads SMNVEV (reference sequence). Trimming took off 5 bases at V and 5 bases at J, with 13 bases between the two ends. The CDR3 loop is CASSTRLWDQPQHF. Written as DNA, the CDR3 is TGTGCCAGCAGTACCCGGTTATGGGATCAGCCCCAGCATTTT.

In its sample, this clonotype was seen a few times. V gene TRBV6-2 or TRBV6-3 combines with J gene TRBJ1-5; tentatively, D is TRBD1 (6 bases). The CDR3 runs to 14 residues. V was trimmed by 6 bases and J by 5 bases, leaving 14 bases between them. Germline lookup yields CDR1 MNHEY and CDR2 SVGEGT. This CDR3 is CASSPHRDDQPQHF. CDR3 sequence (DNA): TGTGCCAGCAGCCCCCACAGGGACGATCAGCCCCAGCATTTT.

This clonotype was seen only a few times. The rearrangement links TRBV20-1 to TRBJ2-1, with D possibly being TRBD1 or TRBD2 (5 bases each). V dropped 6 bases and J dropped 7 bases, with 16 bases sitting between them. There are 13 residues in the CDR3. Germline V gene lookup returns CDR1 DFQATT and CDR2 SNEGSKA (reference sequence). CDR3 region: CSAPPPRENEQFF. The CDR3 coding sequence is TGCAGTGCCCCCCCGCCCAGGGAGAATGAGCAGTTCTTC.

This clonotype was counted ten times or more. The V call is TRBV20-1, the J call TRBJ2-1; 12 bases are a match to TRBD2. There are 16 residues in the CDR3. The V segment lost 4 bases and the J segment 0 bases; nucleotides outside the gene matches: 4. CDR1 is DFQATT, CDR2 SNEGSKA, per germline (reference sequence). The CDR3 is CSATGLAGISYNEQFF. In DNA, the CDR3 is TGCAGTGCTACTGGACTAGCGGGAATCTCCTACAATGAGCAGTTCTTC.

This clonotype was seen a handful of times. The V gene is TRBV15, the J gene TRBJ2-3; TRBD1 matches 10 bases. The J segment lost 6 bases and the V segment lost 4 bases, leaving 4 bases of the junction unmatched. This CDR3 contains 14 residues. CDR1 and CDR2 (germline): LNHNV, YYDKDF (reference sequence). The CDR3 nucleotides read TGTGCCACCAGCAAACGGACAGGGGGTGATACGCAGTATTTT. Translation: CATSKRTGGDTQYF.

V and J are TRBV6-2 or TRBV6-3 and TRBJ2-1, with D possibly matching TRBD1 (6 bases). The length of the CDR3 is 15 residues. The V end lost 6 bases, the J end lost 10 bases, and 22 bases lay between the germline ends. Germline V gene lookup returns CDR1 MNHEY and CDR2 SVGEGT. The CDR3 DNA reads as TGTGCCAGCAGCTCCCACAGGGCCCGGGATGGGGAGCAGTTCTTC. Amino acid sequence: CASSSHRARDGEQFF.

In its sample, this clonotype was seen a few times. CDR3 amino acids: CATNSGNTIYF. The DNA of the CDR3 is TGTGCCACTAACTCTGGAAACACCATATATTTT. This chain joins TRBV6-6 and TRBJ1-3; D not certain. The CDR3 loop spans 11 amino acids. The ends were cut back, 10 bases at V and 0 bases at J, with 4 bases in the middle. Germline V gene sequence: CDR1 MNHNY, CDR2 SVGAGI (reference sequence).

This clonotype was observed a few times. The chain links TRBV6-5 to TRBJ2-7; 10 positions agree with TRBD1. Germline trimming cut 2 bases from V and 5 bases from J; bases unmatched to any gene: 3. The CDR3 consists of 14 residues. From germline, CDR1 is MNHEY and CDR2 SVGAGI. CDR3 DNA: TGTGCCAGCAGTTACCGGGGACAGGGGAACGAGCAGTACTTC. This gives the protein CASSYRGQGNEQYF.

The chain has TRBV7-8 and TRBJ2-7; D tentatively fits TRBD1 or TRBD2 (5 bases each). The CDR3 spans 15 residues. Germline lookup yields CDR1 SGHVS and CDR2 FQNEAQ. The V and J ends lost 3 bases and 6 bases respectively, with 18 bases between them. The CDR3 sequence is CASSLRAGSAVEQYF. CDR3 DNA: TGTGCCAGCAGCTTGAGGGCAGGGTCAGCGGTCGAGCAGTACTTC.

CDR3 nucleotide sequence: TGTGCCAGCACCCTCACAGGGGCGCAGGGCTACACCTTC. This translates into CASTLTGAQGYTF. The chain combines TRBV7-2 with TRBJ1-2; 7 bases line up with TRBD1. The CDR3 runs to 13 residues. With 7 bases clipped from V and 8 bases from J, the junction kept 10 bases outside the gene matches. Looked up from germline, CDR1 is SGHTA and CDR2 is FQGNSA.

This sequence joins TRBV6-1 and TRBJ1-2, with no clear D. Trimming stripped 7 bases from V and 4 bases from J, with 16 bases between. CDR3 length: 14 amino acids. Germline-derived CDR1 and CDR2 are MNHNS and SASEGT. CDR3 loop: CASNRGLSAYGYTF. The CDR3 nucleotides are TGTGCCAGCAACCGAGGGCTATCGGCCTATGGCTACACCTTC.

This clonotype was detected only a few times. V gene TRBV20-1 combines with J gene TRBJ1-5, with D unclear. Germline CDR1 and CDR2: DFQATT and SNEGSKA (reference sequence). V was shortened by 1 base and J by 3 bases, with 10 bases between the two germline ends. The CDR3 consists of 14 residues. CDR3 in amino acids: CSARATDFNQPQHF. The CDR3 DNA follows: TGCAGTGCTAGAGCTACCGATTTCAATCAGCCCCAGCATTTT.

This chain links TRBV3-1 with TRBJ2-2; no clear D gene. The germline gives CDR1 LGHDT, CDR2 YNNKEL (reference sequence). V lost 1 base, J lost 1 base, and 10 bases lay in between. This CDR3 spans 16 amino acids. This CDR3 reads CASSQATGENTGELFF. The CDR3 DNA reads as TGTGCCAGCAGCCAAGCAACCGGCGAGAACACCGGGGAGCTGTTTTTT.

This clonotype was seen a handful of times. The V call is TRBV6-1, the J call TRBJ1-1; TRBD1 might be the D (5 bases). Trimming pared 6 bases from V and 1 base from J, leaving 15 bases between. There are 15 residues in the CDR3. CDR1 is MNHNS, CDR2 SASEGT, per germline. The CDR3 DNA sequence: TGTGCCAGCAGCCGAACCGGGACGGGGAACACTGAAGCTTTCTTT. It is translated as CASSRTGTGNTEAFF.

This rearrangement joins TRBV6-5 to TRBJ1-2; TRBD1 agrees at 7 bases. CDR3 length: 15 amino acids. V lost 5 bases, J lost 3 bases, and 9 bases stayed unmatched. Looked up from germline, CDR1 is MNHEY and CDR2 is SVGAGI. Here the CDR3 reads CASSSPGQTDYGYTF. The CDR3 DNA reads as TGTGCCAGCAGTAGTCCGGGACAGACTGACTATGGCTACACCTTC.

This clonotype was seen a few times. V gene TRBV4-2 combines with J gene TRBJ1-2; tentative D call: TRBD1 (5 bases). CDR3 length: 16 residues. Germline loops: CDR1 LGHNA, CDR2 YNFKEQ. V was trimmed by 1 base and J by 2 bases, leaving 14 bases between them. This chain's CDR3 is CASSQGGDKLNYGYTF. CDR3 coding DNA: TGTGCCAGCAGCCAAGGGGGCGACAAGTTGAACTATGGCTACACCTTC.

CDR3 DNA sequence: TGCGCCAGCAGGAGGACTAGCGGGGTCGATGAGCAGTTCTTC. Its translation: CASRRTSGVDEQFF. V usage is TRBV5-1 and J usage is TRBJ2-1, with 12 bases fitting TRBD2. This CDR3 contains 14 residues. Unmatched junction bases numbered 5, after V lost 5 bases and J lost 8 bases. Germline CDR1 is SGHRS and CDR2 is YFSETQ.

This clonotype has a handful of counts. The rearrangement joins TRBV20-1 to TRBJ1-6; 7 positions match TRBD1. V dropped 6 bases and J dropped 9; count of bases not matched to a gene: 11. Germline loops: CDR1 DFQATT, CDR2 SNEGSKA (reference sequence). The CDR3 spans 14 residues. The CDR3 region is CSALDGTVSSPLHF. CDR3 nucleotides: TGCAGTGCCTTAGACGGGACAGTGAGTTCACCCCTCCACTTT.